Reported below is one TCR beta chain. Clones were read by immunoSEQ multiplex PCR, and TCRdb kept only the in-frame ones, dropping some. The data hold about 30,000 clones, with around 90% observed a single time. These data originate in a study of chemoradiotherapy in HPV16-positive cancers. Study context: Candidate HPV-specific T-cell clones and common TCR motifs came from functional assays in a couple of HPV16-positive patients.

From germline, CDR1 is LGHNA and CDR2 YSLEER. The ends were cut back, 1 base at V and 1 base at J, with 7 bases in the middle. The CDR3 is made up of 14 amino acids. This receptor was identified in a human donor with HPV-associated anogenital cancer. The chain employs TRBV4-3 and TRBJ1-2; no definite D call. Sequenced material: blood, taken from a patient who underwent chemoradiotherapy. The CDR3 spells CASSQGVSNYGYTF. CDR3 in DNA: TGCGCCAGCAGCCAAGGAGTCAGTAACTATGGCTACACCTTC.